The next 17 T cell receptor beta chains were all read from a single sample in a study of T cell repertoires in cytomegalovirus infection. TCRdb re-called the reads with MiXCR, one entry per CDR3 protein. The table shows around 530,000 distinct CDR3 sequences, with 26% occurring only once. The source material was PBMCs. These receptors were taken from a human donor in good health (CMV status not recorded). Some clones in this sample may be carry-over from other donors' samples.

This clonotype has only a few counts. J is TRBJ1-5 and V is TRBV6-5; TRBD1 aligns across 7 bases. V lost 0 bases, J lost 6 bases, and 5 bases stayed unmatched. This CDR3 has 15 residues. From germline, CDR1 is MNHEY and CDR2 SVGAGI. As DNA, the CDR3 is TGTGCCAGCAGTTACTCGGGGCCAGGGGGTCAGCCCCAGCATTTT. It codes for CASSYSGPGGQPQHF.

This clonotype has a count of ten or more. The chain joins TRBV7-9 to TRBJ1-5; the D is unclear. CDR1 SEHNR and CDR2 FQNEAQ come from the germline V gene (reference sequence). The CDR3 is made up of 14 amino acids. The V gene lost 4 bases and the J gene lost 2 bases, with 9 bases spanning the gap. The CDR3 region is CASSWDLGNQPQHF. The CDR3 DNA follows: TGTGCCAGCAGCTGGGATCTGGGCAATCAGCCCCAGCATTTT.

This clonotype has at least ten counts. This rearrangement joins TRBV12-3 or TRBV12-4 to TRBJ1-1; D is uncertain. Trimming cost V 2 bases and J 1 base, with 8 bases left between them. The length of the CDR3 is 14 residues. CDR3 sequence (DNA): TGTGCCAGCAGTTTAATGGGTCGGAACACTGAAGCTTTCTTT. Its protein is CASSLMGRNTEAFF.

V gene TRBV4-1 combines with J gene TRBJ2-5; D gene ambiguous. CDR1 and CDR2 (germline): MGHRA, YSYEKL. With 3 bases removed from V and 9 bases from J, the gap between germline ends came to 14 bases. The CDR3 has 13 residues. The CDR3 spells CASSQERYGSQYF. Written as DNA, the CDR3 is TGCGCCAGCAGCCAGGAACGTTACGGGTCCCAGTACTTC.

The V gene is TRBV6-2 or TRBV6-3, the J gene TRBJ2-5, with 9 bases identical to TRBD2. The CDR3 runs 16 residues. Germline CDR1 is MNHEY and CDR2 is SVGEGT. V gave up 4 bases and J gave up 5 bases; unmatched junction bases: 11. CDR3 loop: CASSSETSGVKETQYF. CDR3 DNA: TGTGCCAGCAGTTCTGAGACTAGCGGCGTGAAGGAGACCCAGTACTTC.

This clonotype was observed a handful of times. This chain connects TRBV2 to TRBJ1-4, with D unresolved. Deletions cut 2 bases from V and 0 bases from J, with 7 bases between. Germline V gene sequence: CDR1 SNHLY, CDR2 FYNNEI. The CDR3 has 15 amino acids. In DNA form, the CDR3 reads TGTGCCAGCAGTGAAAAAAGCGCAACTAATGAAAAACTGTTTTTT. Its protein product is CASSEKSATNEKLFF.

This clonotype came up a few times. This chain links TRBV4-2 with TRBJ2-7; 9 positions match TRBD1. Germline V gene sequence: CDR1 LGHNA, CDR2 YNFKEQ. This CDR3 spans 18 amino acids. After removal of 0 bases from V and 0 bases from J, the junction contained 9 bases not matched to a gene. The CDR3 nucleotides read TGTGCCAGCAGCCAAGAAATGGGACAGGGATTAACCTCCTACGAGCAGTACTTC. It codes for CASSQEMGQGLTSYEQYF.

This chain connects TRBV10-3 to TRBJ1-1, with 8 bases identical to TRBD1. The CDR3 runs to 14 residues. From germline, CDR1 is ENHRY and CDR2 SYGVKD. With V trimmed by 4 bases and J by 3 bases, 4 bases remained unmatched. In DNA, the CDR3 is TGTGCCATCAGTGGGACAGGGTTCGACACTGAAGCTTTCTTT. It specifies CAISGTGFDTEAFF.

This clonotype was counted at least ten times. CDR3 DNA sequence: TGTGCCAGCAGCCAAACTGTCGGACAGGGAAACGAGCAGTACTTC. It specifies CASSQTVGQGNEQYF. V usage is TRBV7-2 and J usage is TRBJ2-7; 8 bases line up with TRBD1. The CDR3 runs 15 residues. Looked up from germline, CDR1 is SGHTA and CDR2 is FQGNSA. V lost 5 bases, J lost 5 bases, and 11 bases stayed unmatched. The full variable domain, with the rest looked up from reference TRBV7-2 and TRBJ2-7, is GAGVSQSPSNKVTEKGKDVELRCDPISGHTALYWYRQSLGQGLEFLIYFQGNSAPDKSGLPSDRFSAERTGGSVSTLTIQRTQQEDSAVYLCASSQTVGQGNEQYFGPGTRLTVT.

This clonotype was observed a handful of times. The rearrangement links TRBV20-1 to TRBJ2-7; 10 bases are a match to TRBD2. CDR1 is DFQATT, CDR2 SNEGSKA, per germline (reference sequence). The CDR3 is 14 residues long. V was pared by 5 bases and J by 4 bases, with 8 bases of the junction left unmatched. In DNA form, the CDR3 reads TGCAGTGCTGTCCGACTAGCGGGCGATTACGAGCAGTACTTC. Its translation: CSAVRLAGDYEQYF.

The CDR3 here is CASSYPGVRAFF. CDR3 coding DNA: TGTGCCAGCAGCTATCCGGGAGTGCGAGCTTTCTTT. V gene TRBV7-9 combines with J gene TRBJ1-1; no firm D call. This CDR3 has 12 amino acids. Trimming removed 4 bases at V and 10 bases at J, with 13 bases between. CDR1 and CDR2 from the germline V gene are SEHNR and FQNEAQ (reference sequence).

This clonotype was recorded many times. The V and J genes are TRBV19 and TRBJ1-2; D is uncertain. The CDR3 is 16 residues long. Germline V lookup: CDR1 LNHDA, CDR2 SQIVND (reference sequence). Between the trimmed V and J ends, which lost 3 bases and 0 bases, there was a span of 14 bases. In DNA, the CDR3 is TGTGCCAGTAGTATGCTCCGCGGACTAGCTAACTATGGCTACACCTTC. This gives the protein CASSMLRGLANYGYTF.

This clonotype was recorded a few times. The genes are TRBV18 and TRBJ2-3, with TRBD1 matching over 7 bases. Germline CDR1 is KGHSH and CDR2 is LQKENI. Trimming removed 6 bases from V and 6 bases from J; junction bases left unmatched: 9. This CDR3 is 14 amino acids long. Here the CDR3 reads CASSLRTGEDTQYF. The CDR3 region has the DNA TGTGCCAGCTCTCTCCGGACAGGAGAGGATACGCAGTATTTT.

This chain links TRBV24-1 with TRBJ2-1, with 8 nucleotides matching TRBD2. Trimming took 6 bases from V and 4 from J; bases not matched to a gene: 4. Germline V gene data show CDR1 as KGHDR and CDR2 as SFDVKD. The CDR3 is 14 amino acids. In nucleotides, the CDR3 is TGTGCCACCAGTCTTGGCGGGAGGTACAATGAGCAGTTCTTC. It translates to CATSLGGRYNEQFF.

This clonotype was detected many times. V gene TRBV7-8 combines with J gene TRBJ2-1, with 11 bases matching TRBD2. CDR3 length: 18 amino acids. The ends lost 4 bases at V and 2 bases at J; junction bases unmatched: 10. Per the germline V gene, CDR1 is SGHVS and CDR2 is FQNEAQ. The CDR3 DNA follows: TGTGCCAGCAGCTCCCTCGGGACTAGCGGAATTACCTACAATGAGCAGTTCTTC. Protein sequence: CASSSLGTSGITYNEQFF.

This clonotype was observed a few times. The chain couples TRBV7-2 to TRBJ2-7; D gene unclear. This CDR3 is built from 15 residues. The ends were cut back, 1 base at V and 0 bases at J, with 10 bases in the middle. Germline V CDR1 and CDR2: SGHTA, FQGNSA. CDR3 sequence reads: CASSLVYGTSYEQYF. In DNA, the CDR3 is TGTGCCAGCAGCTTAGTATACGGCACCTCCTACGAGCAGTACTTC.

For this clonotype: Here the CDR3 omits its conserved ending phenylalanine or tryptophan, so a read error is the likely source. The limits of the CDR3 on the DNA are not certain, so only TCRdb's listed CDR3 is given. This chain connects TRBV3-1 to TRBJ2-3; the table names TRBD2, a call not compared with the DNA. CDR1 is LGHDT, CDR2 YNNKEL, per germline (reference sequence). The CDR3 has 13 amino acids, counting both end residues. The CDR3 here is CASSQGGPERARQ.